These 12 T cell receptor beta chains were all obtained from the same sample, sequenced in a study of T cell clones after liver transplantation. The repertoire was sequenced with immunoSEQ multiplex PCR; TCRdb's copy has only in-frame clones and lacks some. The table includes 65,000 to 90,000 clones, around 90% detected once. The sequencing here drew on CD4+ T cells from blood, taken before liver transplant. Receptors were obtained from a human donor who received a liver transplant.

The CDR3 sequence is CASSDRGLPNTEAFF. CDR3 in DNA: TGTGCCAGCAGTGACAGGGGGTTACCCAACACTGAAGCTTTCTTT. This rearrangement joins TRBV6-1 to TRBJ1-1; the match to TRBD1 covers 7 bases. Germline CDR1 and CDR2: MNHNS and SASEGT. Trimming removed 3 bases from V and 2 bases from J; junction bases left unmatched: 6. CDR3 length: 15 residues.

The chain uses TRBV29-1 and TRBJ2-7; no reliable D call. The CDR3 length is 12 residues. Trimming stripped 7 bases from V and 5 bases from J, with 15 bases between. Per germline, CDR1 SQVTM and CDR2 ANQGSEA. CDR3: CSAGKAPNEQYF. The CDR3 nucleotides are TGCAGCGCTGGAAAGGCCCCAAACGAGCAGTACTTC.

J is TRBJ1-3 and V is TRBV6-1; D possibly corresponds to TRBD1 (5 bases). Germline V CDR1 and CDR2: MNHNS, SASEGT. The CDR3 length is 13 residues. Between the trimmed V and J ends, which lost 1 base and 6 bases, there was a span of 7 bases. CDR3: CASSEVGANTIYF. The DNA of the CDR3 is TGTGCCAGCAGTGAAGTTGGGGCAAACACCATATATTTT.

CDR3 in amino acids: CASLAGGSYNEQFF. For the CDR3, the DNA is TGTGCCAGCTTAGCGGGAGGTAGTTACAATGAGCAGTTCTTC. V and J are TRBV28 and TRBJ2-1, with TRBD2 matching 10 bases. The CDR3 spans 14 residues. With V trimmed by 8 bases and J by 4 bases, 5 bases remained unmatched. Germline V gives CDR1 MDHEN, CDR2 SYDVKM.

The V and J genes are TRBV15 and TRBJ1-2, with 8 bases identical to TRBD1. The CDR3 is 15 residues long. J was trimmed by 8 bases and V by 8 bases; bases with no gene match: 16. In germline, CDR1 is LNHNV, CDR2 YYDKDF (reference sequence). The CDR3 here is CATQEQGARLGGYTF. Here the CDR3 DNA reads TGTGCCACCCAAGAGCAGGGGGCTAGGCTAGGAGGCTACACCTTC.

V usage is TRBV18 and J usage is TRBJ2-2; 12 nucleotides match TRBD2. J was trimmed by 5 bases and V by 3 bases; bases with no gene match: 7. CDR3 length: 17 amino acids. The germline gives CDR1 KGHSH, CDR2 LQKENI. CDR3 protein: CASSPTSTSGRTGELFF. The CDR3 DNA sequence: TGTGCCAGCTCACCGACCTCGACTAGCGGGAGAACCGGGGAGCTGTTTTTT.

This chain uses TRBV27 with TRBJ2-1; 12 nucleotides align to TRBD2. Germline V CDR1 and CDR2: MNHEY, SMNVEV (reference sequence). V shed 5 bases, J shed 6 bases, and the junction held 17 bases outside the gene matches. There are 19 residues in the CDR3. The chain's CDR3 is CASSAEGMTSGRVSNEQFF. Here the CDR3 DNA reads TGTGCCAGCAGTGCCGAAGGGATGACTAGCGGGAGAGTCAGCAATGAGCAGTTCTTC.

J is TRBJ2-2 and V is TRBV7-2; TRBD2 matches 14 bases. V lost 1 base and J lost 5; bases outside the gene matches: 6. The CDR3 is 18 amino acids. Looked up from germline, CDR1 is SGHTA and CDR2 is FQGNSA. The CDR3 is CASSLGGTSGSGTGELFF. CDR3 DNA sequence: TGTGCCAGCAGCTTAGGGGGGACTAGCGGGAGTGGAACCGGGGAGCTGTTTTTT.

CDR3 amino acids: CASSVTSTIGGNSYNEQFF. As DNA, the CDR3 is TGTGCCAGCAGCGTAACGTCAACCATTGGCGGGAACTCCTACAATGAGCAGTTCTTC. V gene TRBV9 combines with J gene TRBJ2-1; a possible D gene is TRBD2 (6 bases). The V end lost 1 base, the J end lost 0 bases, and 20 bases lay between the germline ends. The CDR3 covers 19 residues. Germline V gene lookup returns CDR1 SGDLS and CDR2 YYNGEE.

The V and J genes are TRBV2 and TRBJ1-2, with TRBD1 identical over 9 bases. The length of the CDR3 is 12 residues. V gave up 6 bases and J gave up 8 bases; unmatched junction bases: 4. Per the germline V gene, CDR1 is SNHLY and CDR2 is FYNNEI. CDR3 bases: TGTGCCAGCAGCACAGGGGGCGACGGCTACACCTTC. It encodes CASSTGGDGYTF. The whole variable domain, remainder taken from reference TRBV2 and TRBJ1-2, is EPEVTQTPSHQVTQMGQEVILRCVPISNHLYFYWYRQILGQKVEFLVSFYNNEISEKSEIFDDQFSVERPDGSNFTLKIRSTKLEDSAMYFCASSTGGDGYTFGSGTRLTVV.

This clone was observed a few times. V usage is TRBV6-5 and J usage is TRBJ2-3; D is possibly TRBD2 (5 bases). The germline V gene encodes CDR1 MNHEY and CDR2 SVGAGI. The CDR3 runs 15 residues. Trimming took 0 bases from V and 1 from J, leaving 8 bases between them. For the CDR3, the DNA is TGTGCCAGCAGTTACTCGGGAGCCGGCACAGATACGCAGTATTTT. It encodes CASSYSGAGTDTQYF.

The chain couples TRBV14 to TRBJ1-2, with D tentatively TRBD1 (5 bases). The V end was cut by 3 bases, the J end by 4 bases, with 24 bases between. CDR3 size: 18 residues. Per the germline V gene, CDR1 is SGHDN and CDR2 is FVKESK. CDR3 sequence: CASSQNTGGSRIGYGYTF. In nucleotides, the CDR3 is TGTGCCAGCAGCCAGAACACAGGCGGCTCCCGTATAGGCTATGGCTACACCTTC.